This TCR beta chain was sequenced in a study of T cells in Graves' hyperthyroidism and ophthalmopathy. V lost 0 bases, J lost 10 bases, and 19 bases lay in between. This CDR3 region has 16 residues. CDR1 is SGHRS and CDR2 is YFSETQ in the germline V gene. Amplification yielded TCR beta CDR3 regions, with RNA transcripts as the source. The TCR CDR3 first-round RT-PCR relied on the HTBI primer set. Each CDR3 protein is one row after TCRdb ran MiXCR on the multiplex PCR reads. This sample carries around 250,000 distinct CDR3 sequences, about 15% of them seen once, and the ten largest clones take about 14%.

The sample consisted of blood. The receptor comes from a woman in her thirties or forties with Graves' hyperthyroidism that later progressed to Graves' ophthalmopathy. This rearrangement joins TRBV5-1 to TRBJ2-2; D ambiguous. CDR3 coding DNA: TGCGCCAGCAGCTTGGTGGCAGGTTCCTTGGGCGCGGAGCTGTTTTTT. Translating it yields CASSLVAGSLGAELFF.